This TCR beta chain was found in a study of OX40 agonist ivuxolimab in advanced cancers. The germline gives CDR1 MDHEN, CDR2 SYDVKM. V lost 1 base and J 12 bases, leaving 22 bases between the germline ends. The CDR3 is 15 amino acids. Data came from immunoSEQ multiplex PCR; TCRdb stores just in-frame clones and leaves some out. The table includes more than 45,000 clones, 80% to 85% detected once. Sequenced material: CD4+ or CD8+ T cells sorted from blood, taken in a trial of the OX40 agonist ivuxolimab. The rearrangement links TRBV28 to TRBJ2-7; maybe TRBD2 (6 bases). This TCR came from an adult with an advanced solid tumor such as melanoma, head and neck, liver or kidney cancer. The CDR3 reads CASSLLPLLEGPPYF. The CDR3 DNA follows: TGTGCCAGCAGTTTATTACCTTTATTGGAGGGGCCCCCGTACTTC.